Listed below are T cell receptor beta chains from one sample, sequenced in a study of a mutant IDH1 vaccine in newly diagnosed glioma. Using immunoSEQ multiplex PCR, the repertoire was profiled, and TCRdb retains in-frame clones only, with some absent. The table includes about 88,000 clones, roughly four fifths detected once. Sequenced here: PBMCs, sampled from a glioma patient treated with radiotherapy, temozolomide or both. Every receptor here comes from a man between 35 and 55 years old with glioma. Some clones in this sample may be carry-over from other donors' samples. CDR3s include the opening cysteine and the closing phenylalanine or tryptophan. A D gene is named only where the DNA matches it firmly. A row's size may be missing; if present it is once, few, many or a size class.

v_call,j_call,clone_size,d_call,cdr3_aa,cdr3_nt
TRBV6-5,TRBJ1-1,few,TRBD1,CASSPGDRVGTEAFF,TGTGCCAGCAGCCCGGGGGACAGGGTGGGTACTGAAGCTTTCTTT
TRBV7-8,TRBJ2-5,few,NA,CASSLAEGNLGTQYF,TGTGCCAGCAGCTTAGCGGAGGGGAATCTTGGGACCCAGTACTTC
TRBV5-1,TRBJ2-6,NA,NA,CASSLFSGANVLTF,TGCGCCAGCAGCCTGTTCTCTGGGGCCAACGTCCTGACTTTC
TRBV6-5,TRBJ2-7,NA,NA,CASSYLGPRGYEQYF,TGTGCCAGCAGTTACCTCGGACCGAGAGGGTACGAGCAGTACTTC
TRBV13,TRBJ1-3,NA,TRBD1,CASSFGSVDRSSGNTIYF,TGTGCCAGCAGCTTTGGCAGCGTGGACAGGAGCTCTGGAAACACCATATATTTT
TRBV5-6,TRBJ2-3,NA,NA,CASSLESADTQYF,TGTGCCAGCAGCTTGGAAAGCGCAGATACGCAGTATTTT
TRBV6-5,TRBJ1-6,once,NA,CASSDPIRGKPLHF,TGTGCCAGCAGTGACCCGATTAGGGGTAAACCCCTCCACTTT
TRBV2,TRBJ1-1,once,NA,CASRGQTNTEAFF,TGTGCCAGCAGAGGACAGACGAACACTGAAGCTTTCTTT
TRBV5-1,TRBJ2-2,NA,NA,CASSSPGTPGGELFF,TGCGCCAGCAGCTCTCCCGGGACCCCGGGAGGGGAGCTGTTTTTT
TRBV19,TRBJ1-2,NA,TRBD1,CASSVGQGALGYTF,TGTGCCAGTAGTGTGGGACAGGGGGCGCTTGGCTACACCTTC
TRBV7-8,TRBJ1-5,NA,NA,CASSLSTFSGLQPQHF,TGTGCCAGCAGCTTATCAACCTTCTCCGGCTTGCAGCCCCAGCATTTT
TRBV2,TRBJ1-1,once,NA,CASSPQESYTEAFF,TGTGCCAGCAGTCCCCAGGAGTCGTACACTGAAGCTTTCTTT
TRBV5-1,TRBJ2-5,once,TRBD1,CASSVDRGMETQYF,TGCGCCAGCAGCGTTGACAGGGGGATGGAGACCCAGTACTTC
TRBV2,TRBJ1-1,few,NA,CASTKKGGDTEAFF,TGTGCCAGCACTAAGAAGGGGGGAGACACTGAAGCTTTCTTT
TRBV29-1,TRBJ1-2,NA,NA,CSVGEGYGYTF,TGCAGCGTTGGGGAGGGGTATGGCTACACCTTC
TRBV7-8,TRBJ1-5,NA,NA,CASSLDRSQPQHF,TGTGCCAGCAGTCTGGACAGAAGCCAGCCCCAGCATTTT
TRBV19,TRBJ1-4,NA,NA,CASSPQGEKLFF,TGTGCCAGTAGCCCTCAGGGTGAAAAACTGTTTTTT
TRBV7-2,TRBJ1-4,NA,NA,CASSLALGANEKLFF,TGTGCCAGCAGCTTAGCGCTAGGGGCTAATGAAAAACTGTTTTTT
TRBV30,TRBJ1-5,NA,NA,CAWSVVDSYQPQHF,TGTGCCTGGAGTGTAGTGGACAGTTATCAGCCCCAGCATTTT
TRBV4-1,TRBJ1-4,NA,NA,CASSQGGGRWEKLFF,TGCGCCAGCAGCCAAGGGGGGGGCAGGTGGGAAAAACTGTTTTTT
TRBV27,TRBJ1-3,NA,TRBD1,CATTGTGQSIYF,TGTGCCACCACCGGGACAGGACAATCCATATATTTT
TRBV5-1,TRBJ1-1,NA,NA,CASSLRGIPGNTEAFF,TGCGCCAGCAGCTTGAGGGGGATCCCGGGGAACACTGAAGCTTTCTTT
TRBV4-1,TRBJ2-5,NA,TRBD1,CASSQVTGPAGGTQYF,TGCGCCAGCAGCCAAGTGACAGGGCCCGCTGGGGGGACCCAGTACTTC
TRBV27,TRBJ1-4,NA,NA,CASSLQGSPNEKLFF,TGTGCCAGCAGTTTACAGGGAAGTCCTAATGAAAAACTGTTTTTT
TRBV2,TRBJ1-3,NA,TRBD1,CASSPQGAGGHTIYF,TGTGCCAGCAGCCCTCAGGGGGCCGGGGGACACACCATATATTTT
TRBV2,TRBJ1-1,NA,TRBD1,CASSPGQGLTEAFF,TGTGCCAGCAGTCCAGGACAGGGGCTCACTGAAGCTTTCTTT
TRBV10-3,TRBJ1-6,NA,TRBD1,CAIRDNRGNSPLHF,TGTGCCATCAGGGACAACAGGGGGAATTCACCCCTCCACTTT
TRBV7-9,TRBJ1-1,NA,NA,CASSSPMNTEAFF,TGTGCCAGCAGCTCCCCTATGAACACTGAAGCTTTCTTT
TRBV6-5,TRBJ2-7,NA,NA,CASKLTSSRTYEQYF,TGTGCCAGCAAGCTGACATCTTCGCGCACCTACGAGCAGTACTTC
TRBV29-1,TRBJ1-1,NA,NA,CSVVRNPNTEAFF,TGCAGCGTTGTGAGAAACCCGAACACTGAAGCTTTCTTT
TRBV9,TRBJ1-6,NA,TRBD1,CASSIGTGGNSPLHF,TGTGCCAGCAGCATAGGGACAGGGGGCAATTCACCCCTCCACTTT
TRBV10-1,TRBJ1-4,NA,NA,CASSESGGEKLFF,TGCGCCAGCAGTGAGTCGGGAGGGGAAAAACTGTTTTTT
TRBV4-1,TRBJ1-2,NA,NA,CASSHPARGGSNYGYTF,TGCGCCAGCAGCCACCCGGCCAGGGGAGGCTCTAACTATGGCTACACCTTC
TRBV2,TRBJ2-7,NA,TRBD2,CASSERSGGVYEQYF,TGTGCCAGCAGTGAACGTAGCGGGGGTGTCTACGAGCAGTACTTC
TRBV25-1,TRBJ1-4,NA,TRBD1,CASRPGQGFPNEKLFF,TGTGCCAGCAGGCCGGGACAGGGCTTCCCTAATGAAAAACTGTTTTTT
TRBV15,TRBJ1-6,NA,NA,CATSRSGSSYNSPLHF,TGTGCCACCAGCAGATCCGGGAGCTCCTATAATTCACCCCTCCACTTT
TRBV18,TRBJ1-5,NA,NA,CASSPRGPVGSDQPQHF,TGTGCCAGCTCACCACGAGGACCGGTGGGGTCCGATCAGCCCCAGCATTTT
TRBV25-1,TRBJ1-4,NA,NA,CASLRAGGGKLFF,TGTGCCAGCCTACGGGCAGGTGGGGGAAAACTGTTTTTT
TRBV5-4,TRBJ2-7,NA,TRBD1,CASSSTGGEQYF,TGTGCCAGCAGCTCTACAGGGGGCGAGCAGTACTTC
TRBV5-5,TRBJ1-1,NA,NA,CASSRAGWNTEAFF,TGTGCCAGCAGCCGCGCGGGGTGGAACACTGAAGCTTTCTTT
TRBV15,TRBJ1-2,NA,TRBD1,CATSRERGQGNYGYTF,TGTGCCACCAGCAGAGAACGGGGACAGGGGAACTATGGCTACACCTTC
TRBV7-2,TRBJ2-5,NA,NA,CASSLGSAETQYF,TGTGCCAGCAGCTTAGGTAGCGCCGAGACCCAGTACTTC
TRBV7-2,TRBJ2-5,NA,NA,CASSSNGVVTQYF,TGTGCCAGCAGCAGCAATGGGGTAGTAACCCAGTACTTC
TRBV30,TRBJ2-5,few,NA,CASGPGGETQYF,TGTGCCTCGGGGCCGGGTGGAGAGACCCAGTACTTC
TRBV7-9,TRBJ1-3,NA,TRBD1,CASSQEGASNTIYF,TGTGCCAGCAGCCAAGAGGGGGCTTCGAACACCATATATTTT
TRBV6-5,TRBJ1-2,few,NA,CASRYSRTSRGYTF,TGTGCCAGCAGGTACTCAAGGACCAGTCGGGGCTACACCTTC
TRBV5-1,TRBJ1-4,NA,TRBD1,CASSQGTWGTGSEKLFF,TGCGCCAGCAGCCAGGGAACGTGGGGGACAGGGAGTGAAAAACTGTTTTTT
TRBV10-1,TRBJ1-2,NA,TRBD1,CASSANRGLGGYTF,TGCGCCAGCAGTGCCAACAGGGGGCTCGGCGGCTACACCTTC
TRBV27,TRBJ2-7,NA,NA,CASSAVMNSYEQYF,TGTGCCAGCAGTGCCGTCATGAACTCCTACGAGCAGTACTTC
TRBV18,TRBJ1-6,NA,TRBD1,CASSPSGTGNSPLHF,TGTGCCAGCTCACCGTCCGGGACAGGGAATTCACCCCTCCACTTT
TRBV6-5,TRBJ1-2,NA,NA,CASRSGTPLAGYTF,TGTGCCAGCAGGTCCGGGACACCCCTTGCTGGCTACACCTTC
TRBV4-1,TRBJ1-5,few,NA,CASSQDDRVEPQHF,TGCGCCAGCAGCCAAGACGACCGAGTAGAGCCCCAGCATTTT
TRBV29-1,TRBJ1-4,NA,NA,CSVAGGEKLFF,TGCAGCGTTGCGGGGGGGGAAAAACTGTTTTTT
TRBV19,TRBJ1-6,NA,TRBD1,CASTPGQYNSPLHF,TGTGCCAGTACCCCGGGACAGTATAATTCACCCCTCCACTTT
TRBV7-9,TRBJ2-7,NA,TRBD1,CASRSVGQGSYEQYF,TGTGCCAGCAGATCGGTGGGACAGGGCTCCTACGAGCAGTACTTC
TRBV21-1,TRBJ2-7,NA,NA,CASINRPDRVYEQYF,TGTGCCAGCATCAATCGCCCGGACAGGGTTTACGAGCAGTACTTC
TRBV6-5,TRBJ2-5,once,NA,CASSLQGSQETQYF,TGTGCCAGCAGCTTACAGGGTAGCCAAGAGACCCAGTACTTC